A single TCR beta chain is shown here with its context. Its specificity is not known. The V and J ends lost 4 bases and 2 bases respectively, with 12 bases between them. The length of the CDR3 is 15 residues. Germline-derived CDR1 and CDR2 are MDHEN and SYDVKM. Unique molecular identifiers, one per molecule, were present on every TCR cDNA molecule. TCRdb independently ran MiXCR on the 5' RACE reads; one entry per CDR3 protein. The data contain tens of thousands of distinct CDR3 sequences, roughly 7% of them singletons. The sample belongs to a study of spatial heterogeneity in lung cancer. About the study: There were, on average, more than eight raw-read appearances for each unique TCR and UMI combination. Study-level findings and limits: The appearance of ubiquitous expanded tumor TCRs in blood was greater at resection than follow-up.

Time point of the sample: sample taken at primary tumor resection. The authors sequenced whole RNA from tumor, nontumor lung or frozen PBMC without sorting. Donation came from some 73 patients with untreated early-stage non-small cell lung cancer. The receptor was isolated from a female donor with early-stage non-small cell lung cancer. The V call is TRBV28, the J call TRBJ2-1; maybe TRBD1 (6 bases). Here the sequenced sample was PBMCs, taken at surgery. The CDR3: CASSSTGPPYNEQFF. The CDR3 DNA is TGTGCCAGCAGTTCGACAGGCCCCCCCTACAATGAGCAGTTCTTC.